Presented here are 8 T cell receptor beta chains from one specimen sequenced in a study of neurological immune-mediated disorders. MiXCR, run by TCRdb on the 5' RACE reads, gives a single entry per CDR3 protein. The table has about 35,000 distinct CDR3 sequences, 3.5% to 4.5% seen once. Input material: PBMCs. The receptors shown here come from a man in his thirties or forties with multiple sclerosis.

In this sample, this clonotype turned up many times. The chain uses TRBV6-6 and TRBJ2-7, with D tentatively TRBD2 (6 bases). This CDR3 region has 15 residues. Germline V CDR1 and CDR2: MNHNY, SVGAGI (reference sequence). Trimming shortened V by 0 bases and J by 0 bases, and 9 bases separated the two germline ends. The CDR3 coding sequence is TGTGCCAGCAGTTACTCTAGCGGAAGCTCCTACGAGCAGTACTTC. It translates to CASSYSSGSSYEQYF.

Of note for this clonotype: One end of the junction varies from germline; a read error may be responsible. V and J are TRBV4-1 and TRBJ1-4; D unresolved. The CDR3 has 16 residues. Germline V gene lookup returns CDR1 MGHRA and CDR2 YSYEKL. CDR3 amino acids: CANSQVSARSNEKLFF. CDR3 sequence (DNA): TGCGCCAACAGCCAAGTATCGGCCAGGTCTAATGAAAAACTGTTTTTT.

This clonotype was recorded at least ten times. The rearrangement joins TRBV6-4 to TRBJ2-3; the D gene is possibly TRBD1 (6 bases). Germline V gene sequence: CDR1 MRHNA, CDR2 SNTAGT. Trimming left V 3 bases short and J 1 base short, with 14 bases between. CDR3 length: 16 residues. The CDR3 sequence is CASSEGGAGGTDTQYF. CDR3 nucleotides: TGTGCCAGCAGTGAAGGCGGTGCAGGGGGCACAGATACGCAGTATTTT.

This clonotype has at least ten counts. The chain uses TRBV6-5 and TRBJ2-2; D is unclear. CDR1 and CDR2 (germline): MNHEY, SVGAGI. V was trimmed by 2 bases and J by 6 bases, leaving 4 bases between them. There are 12 residues in the CDR3. The CDR3 is CASSYPPGELFF. CDR3 DNA: TGTGCCAGCAGTTACCCACCCGGGGAGCTGTTTTTT.

This clonotype was seen repeatedly, ten times or more. J is TRBJ1-1 and V is TRBV20-1; D call uncertain. Germline V gene sequence: CDR1 DFQATT, CDR2 SNEGSKA (reference sequence). Trimming shortened V by 1 base and J by 4 bases, and 10 bases separated the two germline ends. The CDR3 extends over 13 amino acids. CDR3 nucleotides: TGCAGTGCTAGAGGAGGGTTGGCCACTGAAGCTTTCTTT. Encoded protein: CSARGGLATEAFF.

This clonotype was picked up many times. The V and J genes are TRBV7-3 and TRBJ2-5, with 8 bases that match TRBD1. The CDR3 loop spans 16 amino acids. Germline V gene sequence: CDR1 SGHTA, CDR2 FQGTGA. The trim removed 5 bases at V and 4 bases at J, leaving 12 bases unmatched. CDR3 in DNA: TGTGCCAGCAGCATCTCCGGGGGCAGGGGGCGAGAGACCCAGTACTTC. This translates into CASSISGGRGRETQYF.

In its sample, this clonotype was seen many times. The V gene is TRBV9, the J gene TRBJ2-3, with 7 bases matching TRBD2. The CDR3 has 15 residues. The germline CDR1 and CDR2 sequences are SGDLS and YYNGEE. Trimming cost V 0 bases and J 3 bases; bases outside gene matches: 4. The CDR3 DNA reads as TGTGCCAGCAGCGTAGGGGGGAGGGGTACAGATACGCAGTATTTT. Its translation is CASSVGGRGTDTQYF.

This clonotype has a handful of counts. The rearrangement uses TRBV12-3 or TRBV12-4 and TRBJ1-2; D not certain. Trimming pared 4 bases from V and 2 bases from J, leaving 17 bases between. The CDR3 has 16 amino acids. CDR3 nucleotides: TGTGCCAGCAGTTCAACATCCCCGGGTGCGAACTATGGCTACACCTTC. This encodes CASSSTSPGANYGYTF.